This T cell receptor beta chain was sequenced during a study of blood T cell repertoires in COVID-19 (dated by TCRdb to 2018 to 2021). For the wider study: Samples from collaborators originated in the United States, Italy and Spain and spanned both the acute and convalescent phases of COVID-19. The prospective study material was composed of cDNA or gDNA derived from T cells, B-cell-depleted T cells, or PBMCs. Subjects who had been exposed to COVID-19, were actively infected with it, or had recovered from it provided the deeply sampled blood TCRbeta repertoires that made up the dataset. The repertoires were released in a freely available public database meant as a resource for research on the immune response to SARS-CoV-2. Samples came from the ongoing ImmuneRACE study (first 160 participants) plus 1,254 subjects from 6 global collaborators. The sample metadata nearly always contained a de-identified subject ID, COVID-19 status, age in years and sex. Where available, HLA class I and class II types were obtained from metadata supplied by the sample provider rather than from assay-based typing. Beyond this particular receptor, the publication reports: How much clinical and demographic metadata was included differed by source and by participant, and the metadata was provided uncurated.

From a lookup of the germline V gene, CDR1 and CDR2 are MNHEY and SVGAGI. Trimming takes 6 bases from V and 4 bases from J, and the germline ends sit 9 bases apart. From the cysteine through the phenylalanine, the CDR3 covers 12 amino acids. Only the CDR3 DNA stays, 36 bases, in frame from base 1. Details on this clone: Its antigen remains unidentified. Base qualities were left out, and no much larger clone turns up one base away.

Whole blood was collected in K2EDTA tubes by collaborating institutions according to the institutions' own protocols. For TCRbeta analysis, collaborator samples were shipped as frozen whole blood, as isolated PBMCs, or as DNA extracted from either sample type. TCRbeta CDR3 regions were amplified from genomic DNA using the immunoSEQ Assay, a bias-controlled multiplex PCR. The original methods were these. Within the assay, amplification of reference gene primers was used to estimate how many nucleated cells each sample contained. Sequence reads were collapsed and filtered to measure the absolute abundance of every unique TCRbeta CDR3 rearrangement. For each sample, productive Simpson clonality was calculated as the square root of Simpson's diversity index across productive rearrangements. In TCRdb, the immuneACCESS table is reduced to in-frame sequences with V and J assigned. These tables do not hold every clone; where another copy was compared, an unresolved V gene accounts for under half, and the others remain unexplained. The V and J calls and the clone size are those of that table, but D and trimming were determined from the DNA. The sample table holds approximately 89,000 clones, of which 75% to 85% were seen once. About an eighth of the sample rests with the top ten.

The chain uses TRBV6-5 and TRBJ1-1; D gene: possibly TRBD1, on 6 matching bases. This TCR derives from a human donor in a cohort sampled during active COVID-19. Specimen: peripheral blood. The DNA sequence follows: TGTGCCAGCAGCCTCAGGGGCACTGAAGCTTTCTTT. Its product reads: CASSLRGTEAFF.